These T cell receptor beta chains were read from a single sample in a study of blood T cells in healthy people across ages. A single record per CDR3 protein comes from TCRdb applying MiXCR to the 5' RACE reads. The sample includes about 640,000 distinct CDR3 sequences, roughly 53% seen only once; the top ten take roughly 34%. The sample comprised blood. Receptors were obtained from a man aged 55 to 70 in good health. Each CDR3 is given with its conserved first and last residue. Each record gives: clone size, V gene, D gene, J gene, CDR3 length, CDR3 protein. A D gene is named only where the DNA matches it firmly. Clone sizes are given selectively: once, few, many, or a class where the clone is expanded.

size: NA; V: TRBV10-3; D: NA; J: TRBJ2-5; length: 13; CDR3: CATRDGYQETQYF
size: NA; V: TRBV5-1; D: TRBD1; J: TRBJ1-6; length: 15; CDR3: CASSPDRGQDSPLHF
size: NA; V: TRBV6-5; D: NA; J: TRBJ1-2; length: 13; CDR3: CASSDRQGYGYTF
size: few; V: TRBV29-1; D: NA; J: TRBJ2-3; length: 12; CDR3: CSVTPQEDTQYF
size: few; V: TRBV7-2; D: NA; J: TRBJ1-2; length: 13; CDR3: CAIRPGALYGYTF
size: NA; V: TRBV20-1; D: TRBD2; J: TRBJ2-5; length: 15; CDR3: CSARTSGRYQETQYF
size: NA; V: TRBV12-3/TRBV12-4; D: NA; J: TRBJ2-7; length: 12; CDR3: CAGSPQPYEQYF
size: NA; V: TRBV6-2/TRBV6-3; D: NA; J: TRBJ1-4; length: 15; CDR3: CASSYARDTGEKLFF
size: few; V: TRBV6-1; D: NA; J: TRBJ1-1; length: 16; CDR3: CASRPRLWGGETEAFF
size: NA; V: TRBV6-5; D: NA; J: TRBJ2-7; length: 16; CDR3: CASSHRRATTIYEQYF
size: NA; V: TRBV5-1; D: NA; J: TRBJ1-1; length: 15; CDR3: CASSLAGASNTEAFF
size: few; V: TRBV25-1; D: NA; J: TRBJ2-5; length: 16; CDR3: CASSALWTASQETQYF
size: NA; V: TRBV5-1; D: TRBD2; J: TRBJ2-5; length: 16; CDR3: CASSFASGGFQETQYF
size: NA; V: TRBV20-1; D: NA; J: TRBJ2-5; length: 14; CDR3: CSAPGAGARETQYF
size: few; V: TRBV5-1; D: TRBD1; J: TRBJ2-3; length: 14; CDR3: CASSGQGQGDTQYF
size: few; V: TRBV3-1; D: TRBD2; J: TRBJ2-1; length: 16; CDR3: CASSQGTGGATTPQFF
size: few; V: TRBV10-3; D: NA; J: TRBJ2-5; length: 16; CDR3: CAISGRDTISQETQYF
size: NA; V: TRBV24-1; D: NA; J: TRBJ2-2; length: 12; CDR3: CATRDPSGELFF
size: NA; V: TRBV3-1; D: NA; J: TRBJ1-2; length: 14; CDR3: CASSPKRQDYGYTF
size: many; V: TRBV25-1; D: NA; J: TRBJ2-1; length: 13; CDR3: CASSVGWDNEQFF
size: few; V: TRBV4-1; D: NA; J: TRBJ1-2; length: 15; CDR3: CASSQDLQGRNGYTF
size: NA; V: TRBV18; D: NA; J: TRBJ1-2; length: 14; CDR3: CASSSRGTNYGYTF
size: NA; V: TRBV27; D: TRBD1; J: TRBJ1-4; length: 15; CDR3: CASSDRAQRSEKLFF
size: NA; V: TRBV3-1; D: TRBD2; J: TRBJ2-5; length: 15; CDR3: CASSQVLADQETQYF
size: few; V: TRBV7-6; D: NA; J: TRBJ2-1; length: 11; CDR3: CASSFKDEQFF
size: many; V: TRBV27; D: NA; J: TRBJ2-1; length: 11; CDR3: CASRSMAEQFF
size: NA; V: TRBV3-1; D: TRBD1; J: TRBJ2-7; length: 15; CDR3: CASSPSGTGSFEQYF
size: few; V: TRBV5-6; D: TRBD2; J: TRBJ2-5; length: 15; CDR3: CASSFRGGVWETQYF
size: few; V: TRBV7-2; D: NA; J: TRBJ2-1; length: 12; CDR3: CASSATRIEQFF
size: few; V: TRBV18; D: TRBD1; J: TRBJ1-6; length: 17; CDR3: CASSPPGQGQYNSPLHF
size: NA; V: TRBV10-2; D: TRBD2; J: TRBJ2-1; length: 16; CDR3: CASSDPGTSYASEQFF